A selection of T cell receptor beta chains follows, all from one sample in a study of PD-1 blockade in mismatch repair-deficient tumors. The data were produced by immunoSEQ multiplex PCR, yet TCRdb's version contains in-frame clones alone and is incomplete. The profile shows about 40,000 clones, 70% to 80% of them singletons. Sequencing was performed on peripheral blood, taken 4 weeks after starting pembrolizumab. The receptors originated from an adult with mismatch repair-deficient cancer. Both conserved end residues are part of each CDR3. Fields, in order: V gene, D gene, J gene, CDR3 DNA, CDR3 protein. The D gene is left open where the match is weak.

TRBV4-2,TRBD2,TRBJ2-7,TGTGCCAGCAGCCGCACCGGGACTAGCGGGGGGATCTCCTACGAGCAGTACTTC,CASSRTGTSGGISYEQYF
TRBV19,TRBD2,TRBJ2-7,TGTGCCAGTAGTAGCGGGAGGAGGTTGGGCGAGCAGTACTTC,CASSSGRRLGEQYF
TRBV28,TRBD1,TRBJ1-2,TGTGCCAGCAGTTTATGGGCCGACAGGGACGATGGCTACACCTTC,CASSLWADRDDGYTF
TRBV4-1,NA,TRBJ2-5,TGCGCCAGCAGCCGAGGCAGCCAAGAGACCCAGTACTTC,CASSRGSQETQYF
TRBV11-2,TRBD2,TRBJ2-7,TGTGCCAGCAGCCAGGGACTACCCTCCTCCTACGAGCAGTACTTC,CASSQGLPSSYEQYF
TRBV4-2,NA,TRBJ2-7,TGTGCCAGCAGCCAAGATGTCGGGCGCCCTGGACACGAGCAGTACTTC,CASSQDVGRPGHEQYF
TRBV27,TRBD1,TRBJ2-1,TGTGCCAGCAGTTTGAGTTCAGGGGGCTACAATGAGCAGTTCTTC,CASSLSSGGYNEQFF
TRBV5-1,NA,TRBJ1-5,TGCGCCAACGACGGTAGCAATCAGCCCCAGCATTTT,CANDGSNQPQHF
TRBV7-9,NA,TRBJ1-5,TGTGCCAGCAGCCATTCACAGGGATTCAATCAGCCCCAGCATTTT,CASSHSQGFNQPQHF
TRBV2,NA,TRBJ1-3,TGTGCCAGCAAAACTTCGGGAAACACCATATATTTT,CASKTSGNTIYF
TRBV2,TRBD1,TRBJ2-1,TGTGCCAGCTGGACAGGGAATGATCCCAATGAGCAGTTCTTC,CASWTGNDPNEQFF
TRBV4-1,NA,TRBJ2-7,TGCGCCAGCAGCCAAGGAGATCTTCGTGGCAGGGAGGACGAGCAGTACTTC,CASSQGDLRGREDEQYF
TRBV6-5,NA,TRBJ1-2,TGTGCCAGCAGTCTCCGGGACCTCCAGGGCTACACCTTC,CASSLRDLQGYTF
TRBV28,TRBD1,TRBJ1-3,TGTGCCAGCAGTGCCGGGACAGGGCCACTCTCTGGAAACACCATATATTTT,CASSAGTGPLSGNTIYF
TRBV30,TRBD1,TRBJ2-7,TGTGCCTGGACCCAGACAGGGGGCAAATACGAGCAGTACTTC,CAWTQTGGKYEQYF
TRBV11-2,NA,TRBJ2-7,TGTGCCAGCAGCCAAGACGGGCTGAACTACGAGCAGTACTTC,CASSQDGLNYEQYF